Sequencing of this TCR beta chain was carried out in a study of blood T cell repertoires in COVID-19 (dated by TCRdb to between 2020 and 2021). For the wider study: Collaborator samples came from the United States, Italy and Spain and covered acute and convalescent phases of COVID-19. A de-identified subject ID, COVID-19 status, age in years and sex were almost always included in the sample metadata. Where available, HLA class I and class II types were obtained from metadata supplied by the sample provider rather than from assay-based typing. The material from the prospective study consisted of cDNA or gDNA derived from T cells, B-cell-depleted T cells, or PBMCs. The repertoires were released in a freely available public database intended as a resource for research on the immune response to SARS-CoV-2. Samples were obtained from the ongoing ImmuneRACE study (first 160 participants) and from 1,254 subjects provided by 6 global collaborators. The dataset comprised deeply sampled blood TCRbeta repertoires from subjects exposed to, actively infected with, or recovered from COVID-19.

Comments on this clone: The target of this receptor is not known. Base qualities are missing; no much larger clone stands one base away.

From a lookup of the germline V gene, CDR1 and CDR2 are SQVTM and ANQGSEA. Deletion took 6 bases off V and 4 bases off J, with a span of 10 bases between the germline ends. Spanning cysteine to phenylalanine, the CDR3 consists of 12 amino acids. Left in the record is the CDR3 DNA by itself, 36 bases read in frame from the first base. Study-wide conclusions, independent of this receptor: How much clinical and demographic metadata was included differed by source and by participant, and the metadata was provided uncurated.

Participants in the prospective study were enrolled through a virtual design, were aged roughly 18 to 90 years, and lived in roughly 24 United States geographic areas. In the prospective study, participants were assigned to cohorts based on the clinical history participants reported in a screening survey and a study questionnaire. In the prospective study, whole blood, serum and a nasopharyngeal or oropharyngeal swab were collected from each participant by mobile phlebotomists. Over a 2-month period, participants in the prospective study had the option of providing additional blood draws and questionnaires. Before DNA extraction, blood samples from the prospective study were shipped at room temperature or frozen. The immunoSEQ Assay, a bias-controlled multiplex PCR, was used to amplify TCRbeta CDR3 regions from genomic DNA. From the authors' description of their analysis: The number of nucleated cells in each sample was estimated by amplification of reference gene primers within the assay. Sequence reads were collapsed and filtered to measure the absolute abundance of every unique TCRbeta CDR3 rearrangement. For each sample, productive Simpson clonality was calculated by taking the square root of Simpson's diversity index across productive rearrangements. Entries here come from immuneACCESS through TCRdb and include only in-frame sequences with V and J called. Some clones fail to appear in such tables; in the studies checked, an unresolved V gene covers under half of the shortfall, and the cause of the remainder is unknown. D and trimming come from the DNA, and the V and J calls and clone size come from that table. Within this sample are 300,000 to 350,000 clones, with around 90% of them counted one time only. The ten largest clones capture 4% to 5.5% of the sample.

Sample: PBMCs or T cells enriched from blood (not recorded which). The TCR originated in a woman aged 18-29 years with acute COVID-19. This chain is built from TRBV29-1 and TRBJ1-3; TRBD1 is a weak D gene call, 6 bases matching. CDR3 reads: CSVQGSGNTIYF. The nucleotide sequence is TGCAGCGTACAGGGTTCGGGAAACACCATATATTTT. Outside the CDR3, residues come from the reference TRBV29-1 and TRBJ1-3 proteins, so the full variable domain is: SAVISQKPSRDICQRGTSLTIQCQVDSQVTMMFWYRQQPGQSLTLIATANQGSEATYESGFVIDKFPISRPNLTFSTLTVSNMSPEDSSIYLCSVQGSGNTIYFGEGSWLTVV.